This entry concerns a single TCR beta chain. The antigen remains unidentified. This entry is derived from a study of cytomegalovirus exposure and HLA in healthy donors. PCR primers comprised 60 Vbeta and 13 Jbeta primers. Produced via immunoSEQ multiplex PCR; TCRdb's table is partial and in-frame only. The profile covers some 150,000 clones, with 80% appearing a single time and under 5% taken by the ten largest. Whole-study findings and limits: A missense variant in DCLRE1C was later tied to TCR beta V- and J-gene trimming.

Source material: PBMCs. This clonotype was obtained from a woman between 50 and 59 years old in good health and CMV-seropositive.

The CDR3: CASRVREETQYF. The CDR3 nucleotides are TGCGCCAGCAGGGTCCGGGAAGAGACCCAGTACTTC. This chain uses TRBV5-1 with TRBJ2-5; D is ambiguous. Trimming left V 5 bases short and J 3 bases short, with 8 bases between. CDR1 SGHRS and CDR2 YFSETQ come from the germline V gene. CDR3 length: 12 residues.